This TCR beta chain was found in a study of identical twins. General study findings and limits: Cord blood beta clonotypes present at high abundance carried fewer insertions; no such pattern appeared in memory repertoires. Invariant MAIT and iNKT cells could partly confound zero-insertion analyses.

TCRdb itself ran the 5' RACE reads through MiXCR, one entry per CDR3 protein. The sample has around 290,000 distinct CDR3 sequences, 8.5% to 9.5% seen once. Ten or more counts support this clonotype. The antigen remains undetermined. Only healthy Caucasians were included as donors. A further study also used this sample, focusing on yellow fever vaccine responses in identical twins.

The sample consisted of CD8+ T cells sorted from blood. This sequence was found in a woman younger than 35 in good health.

CDR3 DNA: TGCGCCAGCAGCCCCCTTATCGGGGCCAACGTCCTGACTTTC. Protein sequence: CASSPLIGANVLTF. The chain couples TRBV5-1 to TRBJ2-6; no clear D gene. The V gene lost 4 bases and the J gene lost 4 bases, with 9 bases spanning the gap. The CDR3 is made up of 14 amino acids. CDR1 and CDR2 (germline): SGHRS, YFSETQ.